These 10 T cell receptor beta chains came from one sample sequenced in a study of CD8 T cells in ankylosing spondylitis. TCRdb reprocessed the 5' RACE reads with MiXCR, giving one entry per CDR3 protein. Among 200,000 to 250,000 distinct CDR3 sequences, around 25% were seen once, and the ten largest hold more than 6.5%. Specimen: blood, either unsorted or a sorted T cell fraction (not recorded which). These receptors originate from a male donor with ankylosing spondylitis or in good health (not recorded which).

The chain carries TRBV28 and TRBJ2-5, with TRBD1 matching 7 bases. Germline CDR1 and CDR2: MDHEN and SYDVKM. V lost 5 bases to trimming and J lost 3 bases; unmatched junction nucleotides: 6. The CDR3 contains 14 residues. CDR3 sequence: CASSRPDRKETQYF. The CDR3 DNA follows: TGTGCCAGCAGTCGCCCGGACAGGAAAGAGACCCAGTACTTC.

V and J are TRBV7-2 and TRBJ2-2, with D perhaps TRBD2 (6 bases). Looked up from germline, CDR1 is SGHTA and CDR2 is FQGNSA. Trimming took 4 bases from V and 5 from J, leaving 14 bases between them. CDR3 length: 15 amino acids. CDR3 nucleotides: TGTGCCAGCAGCTCCGACGCGGGATGGACCGGGGAGCTGTTTTTT. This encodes CASSSDAGWTGELFF. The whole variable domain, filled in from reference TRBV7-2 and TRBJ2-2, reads GAGVSQSPSNKVTEKGKDVELRCDPISGHTALYWYRQSLGQGLEFLIYFQGNSAPDKSGLPSDRFSAERTGGSVSTLTIQRTQQEDSAVYLCASSSDAGWTGELFFGEGSRLTVL.

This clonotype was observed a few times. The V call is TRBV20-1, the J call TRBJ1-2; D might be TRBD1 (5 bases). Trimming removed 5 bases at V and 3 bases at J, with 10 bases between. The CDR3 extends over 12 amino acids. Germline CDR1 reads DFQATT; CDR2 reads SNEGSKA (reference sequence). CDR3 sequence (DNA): TGCAGTGCTTCTTCGGGGGACTATGGCTACACCTTC. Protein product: CSASSGDYGYTF.

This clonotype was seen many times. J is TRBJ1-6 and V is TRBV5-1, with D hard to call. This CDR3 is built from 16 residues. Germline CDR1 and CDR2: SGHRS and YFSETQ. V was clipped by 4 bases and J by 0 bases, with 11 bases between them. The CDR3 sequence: CASSPEGSSYNSPLHF. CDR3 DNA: TGCGCCAGCAGCCCAGAGGGAAGCTCCTATAATTCACCCCTCCACTTT.

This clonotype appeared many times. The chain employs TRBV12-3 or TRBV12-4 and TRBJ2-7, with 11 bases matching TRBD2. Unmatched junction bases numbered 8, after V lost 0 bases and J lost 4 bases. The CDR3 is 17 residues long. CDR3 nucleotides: TGTGCCAGCAGTTTAGCCGTTTTGACTAGCGGGAATTACGAGCAGTACTTC. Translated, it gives CASSLAVLTSGNYEQYF.

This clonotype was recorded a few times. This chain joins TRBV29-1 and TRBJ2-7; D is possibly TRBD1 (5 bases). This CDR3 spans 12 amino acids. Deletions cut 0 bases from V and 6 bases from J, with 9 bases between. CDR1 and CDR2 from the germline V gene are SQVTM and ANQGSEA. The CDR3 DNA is TGCAGCGTTGAAGAGGCAGGGATCGAGCAGTACTTC. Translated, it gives CSVEEAGIEQYF.

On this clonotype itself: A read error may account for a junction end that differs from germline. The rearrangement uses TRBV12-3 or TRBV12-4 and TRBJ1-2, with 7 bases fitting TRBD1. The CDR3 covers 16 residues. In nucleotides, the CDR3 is TGTGCCAGCAGTTTAGCCGACAGGGATAAGGTGGATGGCTCCACCTTC. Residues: CASSLADRDKVDGSTF.

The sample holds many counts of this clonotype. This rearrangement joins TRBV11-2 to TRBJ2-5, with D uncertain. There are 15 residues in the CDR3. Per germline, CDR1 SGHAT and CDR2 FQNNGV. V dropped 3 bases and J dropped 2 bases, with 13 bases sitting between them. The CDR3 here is CASSLLTTNQETQYF. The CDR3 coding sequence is TGTGCCAGCAGCTTGCTTACAACGAATCAAGAGACCCAGTACTTC.

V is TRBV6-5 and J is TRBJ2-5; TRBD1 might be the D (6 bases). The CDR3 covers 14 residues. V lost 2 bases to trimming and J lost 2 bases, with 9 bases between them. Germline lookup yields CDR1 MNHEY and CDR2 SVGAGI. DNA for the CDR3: TGTGCCAGCAGTTACGGGACACTTCAAGAGACCCAGTACTTC. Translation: CASSYGTLQETQYF.

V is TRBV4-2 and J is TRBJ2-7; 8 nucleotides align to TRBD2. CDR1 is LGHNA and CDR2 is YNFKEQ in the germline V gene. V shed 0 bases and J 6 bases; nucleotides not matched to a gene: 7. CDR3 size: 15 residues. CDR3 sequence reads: CASSQDSGGRIEQYF. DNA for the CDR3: TGTGCCAGCAGCCAAGATTCGGGAGGGCGTATCGAGCAGTACTTC.